These 3 T cell receptor beta chains came from one sample sequenced in a study of OX40 agonist ivuxolimab in advanced cancers. The method was immunoSEQ multiplex PCR; TCRdb's version includes in-frame clones alone and lacks a portion of them. The table lists roughly 100,000 clones, 87% of them singletons. The specimen comprised CD4+ or CD8+ T cells sorted from blood, sampled in a trial of the OX40 agonist ivuxolimab. These receptors were obtained from an adult with an advanced solid tumor such as melanoma, head and neck, liver or kidney cancer.

This clone was picked up one time. The DNA of the CDR3 is TGTGCCAGCAGTGAATCTATGGTCGGAGGGACCCAGTACTTC. Its translation is CASSESMVGGTQYF. The J gene is TRBJ2-5, the V gene TRBV25-1, with D possibly being TRBD2 (5 bases). Trimming left V 1 base short and J 7 bases short, with 13 bases between. CDR3 length equals 14 residues. CDR1 is MGHDK and CDR2 is SYGVNS in the germline V gene.

The gene calls are TRBV10-2 and TRBJ1-1, with 9 bases identical to TRBD1. V was clipped by 6 bases and J by 3 bases; unmatched bases: 5. This CDR3 contains 14 residues. Per germline, CDR1 WSHSY and CDR2 SAAADI. The CDR3 sequence is CASRTGGEDTEAFF. CDR3 sequence (DNA): TGCGCCAGCAGAACAGGGGGCGAAGACACTGAAGCTTTCTTT.

V and J are TRBV7-6 and TRBJ2-3, with D unclear. The germline gives CDR1 SGHVS, CDR2 FNYEAQ. The CDR3 has 17 amino acids. The V end lost 0 bases, the J end lost 0 bases, and 13 bases lay between the germline ends. The chain's CDR3 is CASSLAGGIPSTDTQYF. The CDR3 DNA sequence: TGTGCCAGCAGCTTAGCCGGCGGCATTCCTAGCACAGATACGCAGTATTTT.